A single sample is the source of the 10 T cell receptor beta chains below, sequenced in a study of blood T cell repertoires in COVID-19. Data came from immunoSEQ multiplex PCR; TCRdb stores just in-frame clones and leaves some out. The sample carries 200,000 to 250,000 clones, roughly nine tenths recorded once. The sequenced sample consisted of peripheral blood. The origin of the receptors is a man between 40 and 49 years old with active or convalescent COVID-19.

The chain couples TRBV28 to TRBJ2-2; TRBD1 aligns across 9 bases. Germline CDR1 and CDR2: MDHEN and SYDVKM. Trimming removed 3 bases from V and 6 bases from J; junction bases left unmatched: 5. The CDR3 consists of 15 residues. The CDR3 protein is CASSFYRGPAGELFF. CDR3 nucleotide sequence: TGTGCCAGCAGTTTCTACAGGGGGCCGGCCGGGGAGCTGTTTTTT.

The J gene is TRBJ1-5, the V gene TRBV5-6; D is ambiguous. The CDR3 runs to 13 residues. Germline assignment: CDR1 SGHDT and CDR2 YYEEEE. V was cut by 2 bases and J by 7 bases, with 10 bases left in between. CDR3 region: CASSLSPGQPQHF. The CDR3 DNA reads TGTGCCAGCAGCTTAAGTCCGGGGCAGCCCCAGCATTTT.

The chain links TRBV7-3 to TRBJ1-3; 9 bases are a match to TRBD1. The V segment lost 1 base and the J segment 6 bases; nucleotides outside the gene matches: 7. The CDR3 has 16 residues. Germline CDR1 reads SGHTA; CDR2 reads FQGTGA. CDR3 DNA sequence: TGTGCCAGCAGCTTAAGAAGGACAGGGGTTGAAAACACCATATATTTT. Amino acids: CASSLRRTGVENTIYF.

CDR3 DNA sequence: TGTGCCAGCAGCTACGGACAGCTGAACACTGAAGCTTTCTTT. It codes for CASSYGQLNTEAFF. The chain is built from TRBV2 and TRBJ1-1; tentative D call: TRBD1 (6 bases). This CDR3 is built from 14 residues. V lost 6 bases and J 0 bases, leaving 11 bases between the germline ends. CDR1 and CDR2 from the germline V gene are SNHLY and FYNNEI. Together with reference TRBV2 and TRBJ1-1, the CDR3 gives the full variable domain: EPEVTQTPSHQVTQMGQEVILRCVPISNHLYFYWYRQILGQKVEFLVSFYNNEISEKSEIFDDQFSVERPDGSNFTLKIRSTKLEDSAMYFCASSYGQLNTEAFFGQGTRLTVV.

V usage is TRBV30 and J usage is TRBJ2-7; D is possibly TRBD1 (6 bases). Trimming took off 6 bases at V and 2 bases at J, with 11 bases between the two ends. This CDR3 has 12 amino acids. Looked up from germline, CDR1 is GTSNPN and CDR2 is SVGIG (reference sequence). DNA of the CDR3: TGTGCCTGCAGGGGAAGGACCTACGAGCAGTACTTC. It is translated as CACRGRTYEQYF.

The chain carries TRBV9 and TRBJ1-2; tentative D call: TRBD1 (6 bases). The V and J ends lost 0 bases and 4 bases respectively, with 13 bases between them. In germline, CDR1 is SGDLS, CDR2 YYNGEE. The CDR3 runs to 15 residues. In nucleotides, the CDR3 is TGTGCCAGCAGCGTAGCGAATGCAGGGGCCTATGGCTACACCTTC. Encoded protein: CASSVANAGAYGYTF.

J is TRBJ2-1 and V is TRBV5-1, with D maybe TRBD2 (6 bases). The V and J ends lost 4 bases and 0 bases respectively, with 17 bases between them. CDR1 and CDR2 (germline): SGHRS, YFSETQ. The CDR3 length is 17 residues. CDR3 amino acids: CASSTGTLLSSYNEQFF. The DNA for the CDR3 is TGCGCCAGCAGCACCGGGACTTTGCTAAGCTCCTACAATGAGCAGTTCTTC.

V gene TRBV5-1 combines with J gene TRBJ2-7, with D hard to call. Germline values: CDR1 SGHRS, CDR2 YFSETQ. This CDR3 is built from 12 residues. Trimming took off 4 bases at V and 1 base at J, with 6 bases between the two ends. In DNA form, the CDR3 reads TGCGCCAGCAGCCCCGGTTCCTACGAGCAGTACTTC. Translated, it gives CASSPGSYEQYF.

The chain is built from TRBV5-1 and TRBJ2-1; 8 bases line up with TRBD1. The CDR3 runs to 14 residues. V shed 4 bases, J shed 8 bases, and the junction held 8 bases outside the gene matches. CDR1 and CDR2 (germline): SGHRS, YFSETQ. For the CDR3, the DNA is TGCGCCAGCAGCAAGACAGGGGTTTACGATGAGCAGTTCTTC. Translation: CASSKTGVYDEQFF.

The V gene is TRBV12-5, the J gene TRBJ2-2; D gene ambiguous. Per germline, CDR1 LGHNT and CDR2 FRNRAP. The germline V and J ends were trimmed by 6 bases and 4 bases, with 18 bases remaining between them. CDR3 length equals 16 residues. CDR3 residues: CASGYDTAQVTGELFF. Here the CDR3 DNA reads TGTGCTAGTGGCTACGACACAGCTCAAGTCACCGGGGAGCTGTTTTTT.